These 6 T cell receptor beta chains came from one sample sequenced in a study of blood T cells in healthy people across ages. Primers used in a second PCR of roughly 6 to 11 cycles were a sample-barcoded 5' primer and a J-beta primer mix. Each CDR3 protein gets one entry after TCRdb re-called the 5' RACE reads with MiXCR. The sample lists over a million distinct CDR3 sequences; approximately 43% were seen once. Input material: blood. The receptors originated from a young woman in good health.

The rearrangement links TRBV5-1 to TRBJ2-7; TRBD1 matches 9 bases. V lost 5 bases to trimming and J lost 2 bases; unmatched junction nucleotides: 5. The CDR3 has 14 residues. The V gene's germline CDR1 is SGHRS and CDR2 YFSETQ. The CDR3 protein is CASRLGTGTYEQYF. The CDR3 nucleotides read TGCGCCAGCAGGTTAGGGACAGGGACCTACGAGCAGTACTTC. The whole variable domain, remainder taken from reference TRBV5-1 and TRBJ2-7, is KAGVTQTPRYLIKTRGQQVTLSCSPISGHRSVSWYQQTPGQGLQFLFEYFSETQRNKGNFPGRFSGRQFSNSRSEMNVSTLELGDSALYLCASRLGTGTYEQYFGPGTRLTVT.

This clonotype was detected once. V usage is TRBV12-3 or TRBV12-4 and J usage is TRBJ1-6, with D possibly TRBD1 on 6 matching bases. Trimming took 6 bases from V and 8 from J, leaving 17 bases between them. CDR3 length equals 15 residues. CDR3 bases: TGTGCCAGCAGGCCGAGGGGGGCTAATGATTCACCCCTCCACTTT. Its translation is CASRPRGANDSPLHF.

The CDR3, as DNA: TGTGCCAGCAGTTTTGGGGACAGTAGCAATCAGCCCCAGCATTTT. Protein sequence: CASSFGDSSNQPQHF. This chain uses TRBV12-3 or TRBV12-4 with TRBJ1-5; 7 nucleotides agree with TRBD1. The CDR3 runs 15 residues. V lost 3 bases to trimming and J lost 0 bases; unmatched junction nucleotides: 2.

The chain combines TRBV6-2 or TRBV6-3 with TRBJ2-1, with a weak D call TRBD2 (7 bases). V was cut by 6 bases and J by 8 bases, with 29 bases left in between. Germline lookup yields CDR1 MNHEY and CDR2 SVGEGT. The CDR3 is 18 residues long. The CDR3 DNA reads as TGTGCCAGCAGCGGTGGAGGGAGGGGGACTATACTTCGGCATGAGCAGTTCTTC. Protein: CASSGGGRGTILRHEQFF.

The chain combines TRBV20-1 with TRBJ2-1, with TRBD2 identical over 16 bases. After removal of 4 bases from V and 0 bases from J, the junction contained 3 bases not matched to a gene. The V gene's germline CDR1 is DFQATT and CDR2 SNEGSKA (reference sequence). The CDR3 covers 17 residues. CDR3 nucleotide sequence: TGCAGTGCTACCGGGACTAGCGGGAGGGTCTCCTACAATGAGCAGTTCTTC. Amino acid sequence: CSATGTSGRVSYNEQFF.

This clonotype was recorded once. Sequence at one end of the junction differs from germline and may be a read error. V is TRBV15 and J is TRBJ2-2; 10 bases agree with TRBD2. Germline-derived CDR1 and CDR2 are LNHNV and YYDKDF (reference sequence). The CDR3 covers 16 residues. The CDR3 reads CATNLIAGGNTGELFF. The CDR3 bases are TGTGCCACCAACCTTATAGCGGGGGGAAACACCGGGGAGTTGTTTTTT.